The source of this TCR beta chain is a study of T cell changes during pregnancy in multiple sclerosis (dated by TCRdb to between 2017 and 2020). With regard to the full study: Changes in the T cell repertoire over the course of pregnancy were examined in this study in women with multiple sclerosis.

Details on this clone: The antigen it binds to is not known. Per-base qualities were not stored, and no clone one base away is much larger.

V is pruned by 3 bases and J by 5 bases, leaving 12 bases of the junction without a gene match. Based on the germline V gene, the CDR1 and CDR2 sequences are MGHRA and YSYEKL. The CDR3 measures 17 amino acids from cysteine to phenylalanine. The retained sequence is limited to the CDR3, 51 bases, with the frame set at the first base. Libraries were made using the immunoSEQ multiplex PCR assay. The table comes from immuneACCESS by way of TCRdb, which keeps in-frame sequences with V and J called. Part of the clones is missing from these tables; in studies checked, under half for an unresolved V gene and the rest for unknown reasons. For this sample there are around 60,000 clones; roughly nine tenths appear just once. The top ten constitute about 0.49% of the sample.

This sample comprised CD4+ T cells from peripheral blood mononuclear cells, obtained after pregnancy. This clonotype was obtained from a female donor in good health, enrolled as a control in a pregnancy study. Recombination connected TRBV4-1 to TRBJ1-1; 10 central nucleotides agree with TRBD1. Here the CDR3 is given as CASSQGRTGGVVTEAFF. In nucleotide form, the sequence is TGCGCCAGCAGCCAGGGGAGGACAGGGGGTGTTGTTACTGAAGCTTTCTTT.